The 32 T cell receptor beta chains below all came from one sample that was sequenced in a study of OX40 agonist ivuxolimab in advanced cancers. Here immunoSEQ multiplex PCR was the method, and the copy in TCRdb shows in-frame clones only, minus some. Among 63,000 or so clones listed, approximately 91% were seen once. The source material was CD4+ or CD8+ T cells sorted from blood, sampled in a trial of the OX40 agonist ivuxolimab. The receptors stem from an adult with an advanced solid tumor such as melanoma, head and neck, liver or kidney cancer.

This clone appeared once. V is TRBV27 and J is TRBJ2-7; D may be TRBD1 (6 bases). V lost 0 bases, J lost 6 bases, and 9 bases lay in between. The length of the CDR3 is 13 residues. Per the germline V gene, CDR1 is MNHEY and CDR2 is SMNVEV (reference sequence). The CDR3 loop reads CASSLSTGGEQYF. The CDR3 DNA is TGTGCCAGCAGTTTATCGACAGGAGGCGAGCAGTACTTC.

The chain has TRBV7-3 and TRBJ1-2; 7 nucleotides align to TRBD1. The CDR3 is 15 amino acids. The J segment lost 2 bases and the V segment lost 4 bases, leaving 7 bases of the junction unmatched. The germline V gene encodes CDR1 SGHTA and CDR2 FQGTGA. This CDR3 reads CASSSTGSSNYGYTF. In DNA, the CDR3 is TGTGCCAGCAGCTCGACAGGGAGCAGCAACTATGGCTACACCTTC. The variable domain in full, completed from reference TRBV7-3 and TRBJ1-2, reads GAGVSQTPSNKVTEKGKYVELRCDPISGHTALYWYRQSLGQGPEFLIYFQGTGAADDSGLPNDRFFAVRPEGSVSTLKIQRTERGDSAVYLCASSSTGSSNYGYTFGSGTRLTVV.

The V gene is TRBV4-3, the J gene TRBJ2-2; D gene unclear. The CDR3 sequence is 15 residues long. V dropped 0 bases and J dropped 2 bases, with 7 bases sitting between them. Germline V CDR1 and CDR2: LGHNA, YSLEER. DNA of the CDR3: TGCGCCAGCAGCCAAGACCCAGGAAACACCGGGGAGCTGTTTTTT. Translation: CASSQDPGNTGELFF.

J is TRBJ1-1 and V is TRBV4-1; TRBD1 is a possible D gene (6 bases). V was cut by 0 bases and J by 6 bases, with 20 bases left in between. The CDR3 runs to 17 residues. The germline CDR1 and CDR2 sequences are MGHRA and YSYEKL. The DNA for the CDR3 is TGCGCCAGCAGCCAAGAGTACAGGGTGTTTCTGATCCCTGAAGCTTTCTTT. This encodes CASSQEYRVFLIPEAFF.

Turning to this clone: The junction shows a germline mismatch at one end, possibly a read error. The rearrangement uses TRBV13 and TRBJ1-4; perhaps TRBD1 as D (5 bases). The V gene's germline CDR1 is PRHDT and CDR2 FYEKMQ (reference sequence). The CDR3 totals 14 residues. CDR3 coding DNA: TGTGCCAGCAGCCTAGGGACGTCGAATGAAAAACTGTTTTTT. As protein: CASSLGTSNEKLFF.

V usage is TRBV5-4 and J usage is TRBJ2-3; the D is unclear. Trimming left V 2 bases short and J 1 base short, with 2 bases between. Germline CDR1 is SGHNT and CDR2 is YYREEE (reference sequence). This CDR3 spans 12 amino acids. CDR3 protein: CASSFRTDTQYF. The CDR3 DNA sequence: TGTGCCAGCAGCTTCCGCACAGATACGCAGTATTTT.

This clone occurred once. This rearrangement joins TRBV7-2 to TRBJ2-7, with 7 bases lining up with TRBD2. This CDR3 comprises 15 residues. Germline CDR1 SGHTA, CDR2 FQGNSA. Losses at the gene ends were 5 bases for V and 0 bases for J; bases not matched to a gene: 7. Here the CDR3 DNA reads TGTGCCAGCAGCCCGAGCGGCGGGAGCTCCTACGAGCAGTACTTC. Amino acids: CASSPSGGSSYEQYF.

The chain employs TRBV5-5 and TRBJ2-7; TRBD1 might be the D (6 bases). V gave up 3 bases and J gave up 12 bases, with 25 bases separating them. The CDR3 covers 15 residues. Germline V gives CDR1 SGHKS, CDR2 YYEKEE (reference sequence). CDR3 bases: TGTGCCAGCAGCTGGTCCCCTATAAGGACAGACGAGGGGTACGTC. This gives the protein CASSWSPIRTDEGYV.

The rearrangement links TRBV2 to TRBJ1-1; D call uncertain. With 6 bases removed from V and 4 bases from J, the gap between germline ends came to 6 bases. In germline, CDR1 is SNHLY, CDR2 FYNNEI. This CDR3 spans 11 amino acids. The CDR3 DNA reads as TGTGCCAGCAGACCGGGCACTGAAGCTTTCTTT. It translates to CASRPGTEAFF.

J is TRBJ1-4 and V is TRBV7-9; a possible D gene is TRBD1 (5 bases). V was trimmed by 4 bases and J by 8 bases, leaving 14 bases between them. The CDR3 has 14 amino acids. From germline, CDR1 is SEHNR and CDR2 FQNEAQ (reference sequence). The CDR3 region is CASSSEVWGEKLFF. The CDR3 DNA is TGTGCCAGCAGCTCTGAAGTCTGGGGGGAAAAACTGTTTTTT. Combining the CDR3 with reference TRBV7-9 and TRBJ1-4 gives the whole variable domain DTGVSQNPRHKITKRGQNVTFRCDPISEHNRLYWYRQTLGQGPEFLTYFQNEAQLEKSRLLSDRFSAERPKGSFSTLEIQRTEQGDSAMYLCASSSEVWGEKLFFGSGTQLSVL.

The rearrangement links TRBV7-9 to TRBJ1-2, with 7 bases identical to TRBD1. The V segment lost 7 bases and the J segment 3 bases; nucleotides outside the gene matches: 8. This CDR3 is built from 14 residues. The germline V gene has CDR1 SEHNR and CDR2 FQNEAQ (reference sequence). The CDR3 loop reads CASTSDRQHYGYTF. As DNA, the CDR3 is TGTGCCAGCACCTCGGACAGGCAACACTATGGCTACACCTTC. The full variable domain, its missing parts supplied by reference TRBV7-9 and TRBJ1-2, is DTGVSQNPRHKITKRGQNVTFRCDPISEHNRLYWYRQTLGQGPEFLTYFQNEAQLEKSRLLSDRFSAERPKGSFSTLEIQRTEQGDSAMYLCASTSDRQHYGYTFGSGTRLTVV.

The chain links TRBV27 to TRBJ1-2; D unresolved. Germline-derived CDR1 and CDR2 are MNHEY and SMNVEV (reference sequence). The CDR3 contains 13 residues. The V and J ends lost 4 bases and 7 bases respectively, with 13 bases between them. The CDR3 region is CASSWGGLSGYTF. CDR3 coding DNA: TGTGCCAGCAGTTGGGGAGGCTTGAGTGGCTACACCTTC.

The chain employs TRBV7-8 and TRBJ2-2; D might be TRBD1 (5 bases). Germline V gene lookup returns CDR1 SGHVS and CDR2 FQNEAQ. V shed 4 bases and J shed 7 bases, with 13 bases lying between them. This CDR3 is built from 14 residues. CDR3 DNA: TGTGCCAGCAGCTCCTCAGGGTGGGTCGGGGAGCTGTTTTTT. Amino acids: CASSSSGWVGELFF.

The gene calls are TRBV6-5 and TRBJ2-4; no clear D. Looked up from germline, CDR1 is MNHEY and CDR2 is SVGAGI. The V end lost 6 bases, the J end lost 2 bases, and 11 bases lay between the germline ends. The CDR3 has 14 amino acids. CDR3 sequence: CASSPPETKNIQYF. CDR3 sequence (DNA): TGTGCCAGCAGCCCCCCGGAAACCAAAAACATTCAGTACTTC.

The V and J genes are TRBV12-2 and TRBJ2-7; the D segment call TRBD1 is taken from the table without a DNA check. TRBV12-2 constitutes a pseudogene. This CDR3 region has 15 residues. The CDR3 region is CASRSTGGRFYEQYF. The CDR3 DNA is TGTGCAAGTCGCTCTACAGGGGGACGCTTCTACGAGCAGTACTTC.

CDR3 in amino acids: CASSGGWSGLGEQYF. DNA of the CDR3: TGTGCCAGCAGTGGGGGATGGAGCGGCCTTGGCGAGCAGTACTTC. The chain uses TRBV2 and TRBJ2-7; D is possibly TRBD2 (5 bases). CDR3 size: 15 residues. V lost 4 bases and J 6 bases, leaving 19 bases between the germline ends. Germline values: CDR1 SNHLY, CDR2 FYNNEI.

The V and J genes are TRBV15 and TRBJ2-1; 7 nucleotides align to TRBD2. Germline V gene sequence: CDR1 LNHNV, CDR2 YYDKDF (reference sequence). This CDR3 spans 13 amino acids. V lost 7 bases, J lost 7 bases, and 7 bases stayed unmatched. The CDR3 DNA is TGTGCCACCATGGGGAGGGGTTGGAATGAGCAGTTCTTC. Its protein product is CATMGRGWNEQFF.

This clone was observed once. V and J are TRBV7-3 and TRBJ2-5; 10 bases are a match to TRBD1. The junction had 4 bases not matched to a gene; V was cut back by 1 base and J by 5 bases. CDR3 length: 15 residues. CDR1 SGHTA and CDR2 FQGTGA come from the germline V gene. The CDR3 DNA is TGTGCCAGCAGCTTAATTGGACAGGGGGAGGAGACCCAGTACTTC. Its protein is CASSLIGQGEETQYF.

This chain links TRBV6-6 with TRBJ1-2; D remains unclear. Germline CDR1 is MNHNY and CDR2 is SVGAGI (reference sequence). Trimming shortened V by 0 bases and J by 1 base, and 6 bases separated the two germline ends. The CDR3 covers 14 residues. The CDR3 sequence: CASSYSTINYGYTF. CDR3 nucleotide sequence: TGTGCCAGCAGTTACTCGACCATTAACTATGGCTACACCTTC.

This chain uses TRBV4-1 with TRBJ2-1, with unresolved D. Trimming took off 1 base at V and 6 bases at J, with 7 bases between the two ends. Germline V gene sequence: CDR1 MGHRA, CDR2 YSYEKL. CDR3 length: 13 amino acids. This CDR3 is CASSQALSNEQFF. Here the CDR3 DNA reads TGCGCCAGCAGCCAAGCCCTTTCCAATGAGCAGTTCTTC.

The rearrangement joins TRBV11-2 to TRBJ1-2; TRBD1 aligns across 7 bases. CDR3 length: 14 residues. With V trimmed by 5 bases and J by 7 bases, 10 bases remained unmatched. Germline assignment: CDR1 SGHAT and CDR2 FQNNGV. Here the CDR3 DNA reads TGTGCCAGCAGCCCCATTAAGGGGGCGTCTGGCTACACCTTC. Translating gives CASSPIKGASGYTF.

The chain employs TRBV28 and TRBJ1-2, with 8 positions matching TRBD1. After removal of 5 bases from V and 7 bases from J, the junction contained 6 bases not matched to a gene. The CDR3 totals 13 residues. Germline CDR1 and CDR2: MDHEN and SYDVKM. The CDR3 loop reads CASSAQGAGGYTF. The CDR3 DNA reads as TGTGCCAGCAGTGCCCAGGGGGCCGGTGGCTACACCTTC.

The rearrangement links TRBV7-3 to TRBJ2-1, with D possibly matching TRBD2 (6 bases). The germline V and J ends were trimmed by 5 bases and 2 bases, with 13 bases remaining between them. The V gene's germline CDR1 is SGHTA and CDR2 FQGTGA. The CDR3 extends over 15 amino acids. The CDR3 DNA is TGTGCCAGCAGCAAGGTCAGCGGGCCCTACAATGAGCAGTTCTTC. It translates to CASSKVSGPYNEQFF.

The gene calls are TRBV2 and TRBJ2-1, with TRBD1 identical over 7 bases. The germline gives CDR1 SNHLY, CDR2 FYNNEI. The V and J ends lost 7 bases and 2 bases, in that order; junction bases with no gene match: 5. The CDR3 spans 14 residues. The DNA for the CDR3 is TGTGCCAGCAACGAGGGGACAGCCTACAATGAGCAGTTCTTC. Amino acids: CASNEGTAYNEQFF.

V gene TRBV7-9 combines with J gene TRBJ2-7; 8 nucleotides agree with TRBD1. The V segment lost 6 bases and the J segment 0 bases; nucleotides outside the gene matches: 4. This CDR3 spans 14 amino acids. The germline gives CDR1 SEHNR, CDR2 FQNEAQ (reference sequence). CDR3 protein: CASRPTGDSYEQYF. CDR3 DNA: TGTGCCAGCAGACCGACAGGGGACTCCTACGAGCAGTACTTC.

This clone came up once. DNA of the CDR3: TGTGCCAGCAGCGTAGGGGACGAGCAGTACTTC. It translates to CASSVGDEQYF. The rearrangement links TRBV9 to TRBJ2-7; no reliable D call. Between the trimmed V and J ends, which lost 0 bases and 5 bases, there was a span of 3 bases. Germline V lookup: CDR1 SGDLS, CDR2 YYNGEE. The CDR3 is made up of 11 amino acids.

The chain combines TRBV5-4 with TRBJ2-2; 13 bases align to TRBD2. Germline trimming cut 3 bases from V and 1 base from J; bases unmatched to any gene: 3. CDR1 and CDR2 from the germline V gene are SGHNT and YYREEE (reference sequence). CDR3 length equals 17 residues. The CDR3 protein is CASSSTSGGWNTGELFF. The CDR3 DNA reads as TGTGCCAGCAGCTCGACTAGCGGGGGGTGGAACACCGGGGAGCTGTTTTTT.

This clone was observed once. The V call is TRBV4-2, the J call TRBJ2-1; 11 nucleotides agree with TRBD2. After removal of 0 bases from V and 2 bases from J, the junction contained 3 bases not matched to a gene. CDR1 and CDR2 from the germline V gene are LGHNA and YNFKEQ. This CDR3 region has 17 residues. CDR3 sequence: CASSQDQGLAAYNEQFF. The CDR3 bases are TGTGCCAGCAGCCAAGATCAGGGACTAGCGGCCTACAATGAGCAGTTCTTC.

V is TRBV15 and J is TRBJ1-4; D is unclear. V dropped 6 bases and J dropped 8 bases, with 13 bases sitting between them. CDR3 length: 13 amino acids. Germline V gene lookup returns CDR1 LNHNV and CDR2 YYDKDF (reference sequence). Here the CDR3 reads CATRGNEGEKLFF. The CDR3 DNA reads TGTGCCACCAGGGGCAACGAAGGGGAAAAACTGTTTTTT.

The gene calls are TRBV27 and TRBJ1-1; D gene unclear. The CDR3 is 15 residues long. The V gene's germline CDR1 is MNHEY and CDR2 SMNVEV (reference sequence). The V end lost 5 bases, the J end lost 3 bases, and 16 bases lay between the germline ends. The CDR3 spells CASSEIGWPDTEAFF. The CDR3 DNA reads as TGTGCCAGCAGTGAGATAGGGTGGCCCGACACTGAAGCTTTCTTT.

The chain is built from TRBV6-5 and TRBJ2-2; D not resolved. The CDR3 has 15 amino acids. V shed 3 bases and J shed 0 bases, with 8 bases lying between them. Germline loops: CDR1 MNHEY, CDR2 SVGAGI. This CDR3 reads CASSYTSANTGELFF. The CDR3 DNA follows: TGTGCCAGCAGTTATACCAGCGCGAACACCGGGGAGCTGTTTTTT.

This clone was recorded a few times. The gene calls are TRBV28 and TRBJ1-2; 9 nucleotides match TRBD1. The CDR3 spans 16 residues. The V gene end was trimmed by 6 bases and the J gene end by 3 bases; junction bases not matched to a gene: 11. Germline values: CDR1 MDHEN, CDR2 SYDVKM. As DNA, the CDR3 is TGTGCCAGCAGCCCTGTATGGGACAGGGTAGACTATGGCTACACCTTC. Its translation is CASSPVWDRVDYGYTF.